These 14 T cell receptor beta chains were all obtained from the same sample, sequenced in a study of beta chain features in type 1 diabetes. As every portion of the isolated RNA was reverse transcribed, the sequencing read expressed TCRB transcripts. The data were produced by immunoSEQ multiplex PCR, yet TCRdb's version contains in-frame clones alone and is incomplete. This sample carries about 370,000 clones, 8.5% to 10% of them seen once, and the ten largest clones take 0.55% to 0.75%. Their antigens remain unidentified. Study-wide results and limits: All four CD4+ subsets from Type 1 diabetes patients carried moderately but significantly shorter TCRB CDR3s.

Sequenced sample: central memory CD4+ T cells from blood. These receptors were obtained from a young man with type 1 diabetes.

The chain links TRBV4-3 to TRBJ1-3; D gene uncertain. V was shortened by 0 bases and J by 3 bases, with 9 bases between the two germline ends. This CDR3 is built from 15 residues. Germline CDR1 and CDR2: LGHNA and YSLEER. CDR3 nucleotide sequence: TGCGCCAGCAGCCAAGATTGGGGTAGTGGAAACACCATATATTTT. Residues: CASSQDWGSGNTIYF.

A few counts support this clone. This chain uses TRBV1 with TRBJ1-1. TRBV1 is described as a pseudogene. This CDR3 contains 15 residues. The CDR3 spells CTSSLLLGMDTEAFF. The DNA for the CDR3 is TGCACCAGCAGCCTCCTTCTAGGGATGGACACTGAAGCTTTCTTT.

This clone came up a few times. This chain uses TRBV19 with TRBJ1-5; 8 positions agree with TRBD1. The germline V gene encodes CDR1 LNHDA and CDR2 SQIVND (reference sequence). The CDR3 is made up of 17 amino acids. V shed 5 bases, J shed 6 bases, and the junction held 15 bases outside the gene matches. The CDR3 DNA reads TGTGCCAGTAGTTCCATTGGGGAGACAGGGGTATCTCAGCCCCAGCATTTT. It is translated as CASSSIGETGVSQPQHF.

This clone was observed a few times. The V and J genes are TRBV30 and TRBJ1-5, with TRBD1 matching 12 bases. CDR1 and CDR2 from the germline V gene are GTSNPN and SVGIG (reference sequence). The CDR3 runs to 16 residues. After removal of 2 bases from V and 3 bases from J, the junction contained 5 bases not matched to a gene. CDR3 DNA sequence: TGTGCCTGGAGTATGGGGACAGGGGGCTCCAATCAGCCCCAGCATTTT. It yields the protein CAWSMGTGGSNQPQHF.

V is TRBV19 and J is TRBJ2-6; a weak D match, TRBD2 (6 bases). There are 18 residues in the CDR3. The V gene lost 3 bases and the J gene lost 0 bases, with 15 bases spanning the gap. Germline V gene sequence: CDR1 LNHDA, CDR2 SQIVND (reference sequence). The chain's CDR3 is CASSMGGPRPSGANVLTF. For the CDR3, the DNA is TGTGCCAGTAGTATGGGGGGTCCCCGGCCCTCTGGGGCCAACGTCCTGACTTTC.

In this sample, this clone turned up a few times. The gene calls are TRBV7-2 and TRBJ2-5, with D tentatively TRBD1 or TRBD2 (5 bases each). The germline V gene has CDR1 SGHTA and CDR2 FQGNSA. The length of the CDR3 is 14 residues. V was pared by 1 base and J by 7 bases, with 13 bases between. The chain's CDR3 is CASSLERGAGTQYF. The CDR3 coding sequence is TGTGCCAGCAGCTTAGAACGGGGCGCGGGGACCCAGTACTTC.

This chain joins TRBV4-3 and TRBJ2-1, with TRBD2 matching 8 bases. The CDR3 covers 15 residues. CDR1 is LGHNA, CDR2 YSLEER, per germline. V lost 5 bases to trimming and J lost 6 bases; unmatched junction nucleotides: 9. The chain's CDR3 is CASSLATGGINEQFF. The CDR3 DNA sequence: TGCGCCAGCAGCTTAGCCACGGGAGGGATCAATGAGCAGTTCTTC.

This clone was detected only a few times. This chain links TRBV5-1 with TRBJ2-2; D is undetermined. Trimming cost V 0 bases and J 5 bases, with 11 bases left between them. The CDR3 spans 15 residues. Germline V gene lookup returns CDR1 SGHRS and CDR2 YFSETQ. This CDR3 reads CASSLDYLVTGELFF. Written as DNA, the CDR3 is TGCGCCAGCAGCTTGGACTACCTGGTAACCGGGGAGCTGTTTTTT.

This clone was counted many times. The V and J genes are TRBV4-1 and TRBJ1-2; 8 bases align to TRBD1. Losses at the gene ends were 1 base for V and 8 bases for J; bases not matched to a gene: 6. CDR3 length: 14 residues. Germline V gene data show CDR1 as MGHRA and CDR2 as YSYEKL. The CDR3 region is CASSQGQGARGYTF. CDR3 bases: TGCGCCAGCAGCCAAGGGCAGGGGGCGAGGGGCTACACCTTC.

Only a few counts were recorded for this clone. The rearrangement uses TRBV28 and TRBJ2-7; D is undetermined. CDR1 is MDHEN and CDR2 is SYDVKM in the germline V gene. This CDR3 has 11 residues. Trimming pared 6 bases from V and 13 bases from J, leaving 16 bases between. The DNA of the CDR3 is TGTGCCAGCAGGTTTCTGGGCCGGCCCTACTTC. It is translated as CASRFLGRPYF.

This clone was seen only a few times. V usage is TRBV20-1 and J usage is TRBJ1-2; D gene unclear. The germline CDR1 and CDR2 sequences are DFQATT and SNEGSKA (reference sequence). Trimming removed 5 bases at V and 3 bases at J, with 7 bases between. The CDR3 is 11 residues long. The chain's CDR3 is CSAGSDYGYTF. The CDR3, as DNA: TGCAGTGCTGGCTCCGACTATGGCTACACCTTC.

This clone was counted between two and nine times. The genes are TRBV18 and TRBJ2-5, with 7 nucleotides matching TRBD1. V gave up 0 bases and J gave up 5 bases; unmatched junction bases: 9. The CDR3 runs to 16 residues. Germline values: CDR1 KGHSH, CDR2 LQKENI. CDR3 sequence reads: CASSPPLRQGLETQYF. Here the CDR3 DNA reads TGTGCCAGCTCACCACCGCTACGACAGGGCTTGGAGACCCAGTACTTC.

A few counts support this clone. V usage is TRBV30 and J usage is TRBJ2-2; no reliable D call. Between the trimmed V and J ends, which lost 3 bases and 2 bases, there was a span of 4 bases. The CDR3 has 12 residues. Germline assignment: CDR1 GTSNPN and CDR2 SVGIG (reference sequence). The CDR3 bases are TGTGCCTGGAGACCAAACACCGGGGAGCTGTTTTTT. It codes for CAWRPNTGELFF. The entire variable domain, with the rest obtained from reference TRBV30 and TRBJ2-2, is as follows: SQTIHQWPATLVQPVGSPLSLECTVEGTSNPNLYWYRQAAGRGLQLLFYSVGIGQISSEVPQNLSASRPQDRQFILSSKKLLLSDSGFYLCAWRPNTGELFFGEGSRLTVL.

A few counts support this clone. This chain links TRBV28 with TRBJ2-7; the match to TRBD1 covers 7 bases. Germline trimming cut 6 bases from V and 1 base from J; bases unmatched to any gene: 9. The CDR3 totals 15 residues. Germline assignment: CDR1 MDHEN and CDR2 SYDVKM. The CDR3: CASRIEDRDSYEQYF. CDR3 DNA: TGTGCCAGCAGGATCGAAGACAGGGATTCCTACGAGCAGTACTTC.